This T cell receptor beta chain is drawn from a study of blood T cell repertoires in COVID-19. Overall study: The samples span acute and convalescent COVID-19 from the United States, Italy and Spain. Sources were T cells, B-cell-depleted T cells, or PBMCs; the material itself was cDNA or gDNA.

Living in roughly 25 US areas, the participants were between roughly 18 and 89 years of age. V trimming: 4 bases; J trimming: 4 bases; junction bases outside the gene matches: 22. This CDR3 region has 19 residues. CDR1 and CDR2 (germline): SGHRS, YFSETQ. Authors' processing steps: By means of reference gene primer amplification, nucleated cell counts were estimated. Method: immunoSEQ multiplex PCR; TCRdb's copy keeps in-frame clones and lacks some. V and J calls and clone size are as listed in that table; D and trimming were resolved from the DNA. The data hold hundreds of thousands of clones, with 80% observed a single time.

This sequence joins TRBV5-1 and TRBJ1-2; 7 positions agree with TRBD1. The sequencing input was PBMCs or T cells enriched from blood (not recorded which). The receptor's source is a man aged 25 to 40 with acute COVID-19. This CDR3 is CASSDGTGTDGPLSYGYTF. CDR3 DNA sequence: TGCGCCAGCAGCGACGGCACCGGGACAGACGGACCTTTGAGCTATGGCTACACCTTC.